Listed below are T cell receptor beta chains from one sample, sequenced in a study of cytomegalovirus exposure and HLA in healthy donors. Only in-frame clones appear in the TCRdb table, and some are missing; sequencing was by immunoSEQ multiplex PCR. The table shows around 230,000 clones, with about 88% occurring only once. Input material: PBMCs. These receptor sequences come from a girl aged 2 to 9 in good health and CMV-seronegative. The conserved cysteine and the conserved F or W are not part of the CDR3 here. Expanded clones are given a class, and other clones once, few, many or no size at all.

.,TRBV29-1,SVEGLAGRYNEQF
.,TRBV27,ASRGDRVSYEQY
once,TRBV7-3,ASSLTSSYNSPLH
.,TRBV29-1,SEGTGGRGYT
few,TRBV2,ASGVYEQY
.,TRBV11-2,ASSERQATYEQY
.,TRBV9,ASSVAPGTGGTDTQY
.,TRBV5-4,ASSPTQRGTYEQY
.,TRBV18,ASSPPPGLGQPQH
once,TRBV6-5,AIGQANYEQY
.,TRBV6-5,ASSYRSGEKLF
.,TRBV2,ASSPLPGLAGSPSSKNIQY
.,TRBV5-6,ASQRGPPRDTQY
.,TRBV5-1,AGSLVGGGARGYT
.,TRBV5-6,ASSWTGGTNYGYT
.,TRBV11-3,ASSQAGGTQY
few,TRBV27,ASRRTSGRWREQF
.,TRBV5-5,ASSLGPDSSYGYT
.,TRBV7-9,ASRPRSQETQY
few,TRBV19,ASSIRHSGNTIY
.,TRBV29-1,SASGAGAETQY
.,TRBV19,ASSDRPNQPQH
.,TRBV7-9,SSRPGLAGGSGSYEQY
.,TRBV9,ASSTSGGTQY
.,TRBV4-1,ASSQGTGGFDEQF
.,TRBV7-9,ASSSWTSGNTGELF
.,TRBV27,ASSLQGNQPQH